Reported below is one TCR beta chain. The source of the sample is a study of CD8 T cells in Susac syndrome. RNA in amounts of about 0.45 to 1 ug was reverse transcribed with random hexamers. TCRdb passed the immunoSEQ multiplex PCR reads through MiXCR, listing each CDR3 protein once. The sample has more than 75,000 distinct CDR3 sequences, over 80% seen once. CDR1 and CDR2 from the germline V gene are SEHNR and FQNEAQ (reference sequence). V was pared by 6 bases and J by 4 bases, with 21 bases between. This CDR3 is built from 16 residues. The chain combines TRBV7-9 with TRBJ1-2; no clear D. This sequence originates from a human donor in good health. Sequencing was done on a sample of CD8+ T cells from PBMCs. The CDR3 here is CASSPRSGLGSYGYTF. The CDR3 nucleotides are TGTGCCAGCAGTCCCCGCTCCGGGTTGGGGAGCTATGGCTACACCTTC.